The 17 T cell receptor beta chains listed next were all sequenced from one sample in a study of CD8 T cells in ankylosing spondylitis. Their antigens remain unidentified. TCRdb reprocessed the 5' RACE reads with MiXCR, giving one entry per CDR3 protein. The sample carries about 220,000 distinct CDR3 sequences, approximately 16% recorded once. Whole-study findings and limits: The study identified a TCR beta motif of seven or eight highly homologous variants that appeared characteristic of ankylosing spondylitis blood.

The material sequenced was blood, either unsorted or a sorted T cell fraction (not recorded which). These receptors originate from a male donor with ankylosing spondylitis.

The rearrangement links TRBV14 to TRBJ2-1; TRBD2 is a possible D gene (6 bases). V was pared by 0 bases and J by 8 bases, with 38 bases between. Germline V lookup: CDR1 SGHDN, CDR2 FVKESK. The CDR3 runs 23 residues. The CDR3 DNA is TGTGCCAGCAGCCAAGATGGGGTATCCGGCGGGAAAGCCCTCAGATTCCTCTTGGATGAGCAGTTCTTC. This gives the protein CASSQDGVSGGKALRFLLDEQFF.

The chain is built from TRBV7-9 and TRBJ2-3; the D call may be TRBD1 or TRBD2 (5 bases each). This CDR3 comprises 17 residues. Trimming left V 5 bases short and J 2 bases short, with 20 bases between. From germline, CDR1 is SEHNR and CDR2 FQNEAQ (reference sequence). The DNA for the CDR3 is TGTGCCAGCAGCCCAACTCTAGGGGCAGGGACCACAGATACGCAGTATTTT. It translates to CASSPTLGAGTTDTQYF.

This chain uses TRBV12-3 or TRBV12-4 with TRBJ1-5; possible D gene TRBD1, 6 bases. The V gene lost 6 bases and the J gene lost 3 bases, with 12 bases spanning the gap. This CDR3 is built from 14 residues. CDR3 nucleotide sequence: TGTGCCAGCAGCCACAGGGACTACAATCAGCCCCAGCATTTT. Translating gives CASSHRDYNQPQHF.

The sample holds a few counts of this clonotype. The chain recombines TRBV27 with TRBJ2-7, with D perhaps matching TRBD2 (5 bases). V lost 5 bases and J 2 bases, leaving 16 bases between the germline ends. CDR3 length: 15 residues. The germline gives CDR1 MNHEY, CDR2 SMNVEV (reference sequence). In nucleotides, the CDR3 is TGTGCCAGCAGTGGTTTGACTACCAACCCCTACGAGCAGTACTTC. Protein: CASSGLTTNPYEQYF.

This chain connects TRBV9 to TRBJ2-7; TRBD2 agrees at 13 bases. The CDR3 has 15 residues. Germline lookup yields CDR1 SGDLS and CDR2 YYNGEE. The V gene end was trimmed by 3 bases and the J gene end by 6 bases; junction bases not matched to a gene: 6. The CDR3 spells CASSAGLAGESEQYF. CDR3 nucleotides: TGTGCCAGCAGCGCTGGACTAGCGGGAGAGTCCGAGCAGTACTTC.

This chain joins TRBV29-1 and TRBJ2-2; TRBD1 is a possible D gene (6 bases). CDR3 length: 15 residues. Trimming cost V 4 bases and J 0 bases, with 12 bases left between them. CDR1 and CDR2 from the germline V gene are SQVTM and ANQGSEA. CDR3 coding DNA: TGCAGCGTTGCCCCGGGACACGCGAACACCGGGGAGCTGTTTTTT. Translating gives CSVAPGHANTGELFF.

This chain uses TRBV5-1 with TRBJ2-1, with 9 nucleotides matching TRBD1. The CDR3 runs 15 residues. J lost 5 bases, V lost 3 bases, and 6 bases had no gene match. Germline CDR1 reads SGHRS; CDR2 reads YFSETQ. For the CDR3, the DNA is TGCGCCAGCAGCTATGGACAGGGGTTCGACAATGAGCAGTTCTTC. It specifies CASSYGQGFDNEQFF.

This clonotype has only a few counts. The chain has TRBV12-3 or TRBV12-4 and TRBJ2-1; D is perhaps TRBD1 or TRBD2 (6 bases each). There are 17 residues in the CDR3. V was shortened by 3 bases and J by 0 bases, with 15 bases between the two germline ends. The CDR3 is CASSLAEGGGSYNEQFF. CDR3 bases: TGTGCCAGCAGTTTGGCTGAAGGGGGAGGCTCCTACAATGAGCAGTTCTTC.

The CDR3 region has the DNA TGTGCCAGCAGTGAATATCTCGGGACGCGGCCCCAAGAGACCCAGTACTTC. Amino acid sequence: CASSEYLGTRPQETQYF. The chain is built from TRBV25-1 and TRBJ2-5; possibly TRBD1 or TRBD2 for D (5 bases each). V dropped 0 bases and J dropped 1 base, with 15 bases sitting between them. CDR1 MGHDK and CDR2 SYGVNS come from the germline V gene. CDR3 size: 17 residues.

This clonotype was seen a handful of times. This chain joins TRBV5-1 and TRBJ1-5; TRBD1 matches at 7 bases. The CDR3 sequence is 15 residues long. From germline, CDR1 is SGHRS and CDR2 YFSETQ. The trim removed 5 bases at V and 4 bases at J, leaving 9 bases unmatched. The CDR3: CASSIGGTDNQPQHF. The CDR3 nucleotides are TGCGCCAGCAGTATTGGCGGGACAGATAATCAGCCCCAGCATTTT. The variable domain in full, with the rest retrieved from reference TRBV5-1 and TRBJ1-5, is KAGVTQTPRYLIKTRGQQVTLSCSPISGHRSVSWYQQTPGQGLQFLFEYFSETQRNKGNFPGRFSGRQFSNSRSEMNVSTLELGDSALYLCASSIGGTDNQPQHFGDGTRLSIL.

This chain uses TRBV5-1 with TRBJ2-7; TRBD2 matches at 8 bases. V was pared by 4 bases and J by 1 base, with 10 bases of the junction left unmatched. This CDR3 region has 16 residues. CDR1 is SGHRS, CDR2 YFSETQ, per germline. The CDR3 is CASSADWASGSYEQYF. Written as DNA, the CDR3 is TGCGCCAGCAGCGCCGACTGGGCTAGCGGGTCCTACGAGCAGTACTTC.

This chain connects TRBV19 to TRBJ2-7; 7 bases align to TRBD2. CDR3 length: 16 amino acids. V shed 2 bases, J shed 3 bases, and the junction held 10 bases outside the gene matches. The germline V gene encodes CDR1 LNHDA and CDR2 SQIVND (reference sequence). CDR3 DNA sequence: TGTGCCAGTAGTATATTCGGGACTACCTCCTTCTACGAGCAGTACTTC. This codes for CASSIFGTTSFYEQYF.

This clonotype turned up a few times. This chain links TRBV27 with TRBJ2-1, with D possibly being TRBD1 (6 bases). The CDR3 is 15 residues long. Per the germline V gene, CDR1 is MNHEY and CDR2 is SMNVEV (reference sequence). Trimming pared 4 bases from V and 10 bases from J, leaving 20 bases between. The CDR3: CASSSYGDNSAEQFF. The CDR3 nucleotides are TGTGCCAGCAGTTCATACGGGGACAATTCGGCCGAGCAGTTCTTC.

V gene TRBV12-3 or TRBV12-4 combines with J gene TRBJ2-3, with D unclear. V shed 6 bases and J shed 5 bases, with 15 bases lying between them. The CDR3 is 14 amino acids. CDR3 protein: CASSSISSQDTQYF. The CDR3 DNA is TGTGCCAGCAGCTCCATTAGTTCGCAAGATACGCAGTATTTT.

Many counts were recorded for this clonotype. The V call is TRBV4-1, the J call TRBJ2-7; D possibly uses TRBD1 or TRBD2 (6 bases each). Germline CDR1 and CDR2: MGHRA and YSYEKL. The CDR3 covers 16 residues. The V gene lost 4 bases and the J gene lost 0 bases, with 16 bases spanning the gap. CDR3 sequence (DNA): TGCGCCAGCAGCCCGGGGGCAACGGGGTTCTCCTACGAGCAGTACTTC. Its protein product is CASSPGATGFSYEQYF.

J is TRBJ2-7 and V is TRBV20-1, with 7 bases fitting TRBD2. V lost 4 bases to trimming and J lost 6 bases; unmatched junction nucleotides: 9. This CDR3 has 13 amino acids. Germline assignment: CDR1 DFQATT and CDR2 SNEGSKA (reference sequence). The CDR3 DNA reads as TGCAGTGCTACCCACCCGGGGGGTAGCGAGCAGTACTTC. Its translation is CSATHPGGSEQYF.

The chain joins TRBV9 to TRBJ2-1; maybe TRBD2 (6 bases). The CDR3 runs to 17 residues. Trimming removed 3 bases from V and 6 bases from J, with 22 bases in between. Germline V gene lookup returns CDR1 SGDLS and CDR2 YYNGEE. The CDR3 reads CASSEEGRVDVGNEQFF. In DNA form, the CDR3 reads TGTGCCAGCAGCGAGGAGGGCAGGGTGGACGTGGGCAATGAGCAGTTCTTC.